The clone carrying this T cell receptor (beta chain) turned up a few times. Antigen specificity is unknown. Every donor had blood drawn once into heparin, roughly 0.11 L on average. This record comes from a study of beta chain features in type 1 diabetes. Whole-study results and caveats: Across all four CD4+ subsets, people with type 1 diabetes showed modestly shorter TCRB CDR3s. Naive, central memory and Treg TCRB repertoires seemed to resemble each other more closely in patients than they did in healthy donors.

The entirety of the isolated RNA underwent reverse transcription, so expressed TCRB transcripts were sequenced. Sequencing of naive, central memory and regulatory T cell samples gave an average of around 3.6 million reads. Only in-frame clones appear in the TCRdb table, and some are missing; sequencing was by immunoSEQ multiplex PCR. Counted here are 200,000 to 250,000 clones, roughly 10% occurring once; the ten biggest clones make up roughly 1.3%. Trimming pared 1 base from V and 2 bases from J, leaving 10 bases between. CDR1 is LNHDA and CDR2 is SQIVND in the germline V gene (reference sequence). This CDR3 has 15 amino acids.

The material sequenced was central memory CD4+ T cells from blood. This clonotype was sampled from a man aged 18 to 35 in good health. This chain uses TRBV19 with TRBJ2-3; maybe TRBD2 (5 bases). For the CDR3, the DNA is TGTGCCAGTAGTATAGCGGGGAGCGTCACAGATACGCAGTATTTT. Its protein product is CASSIAGSVTDTQYF.